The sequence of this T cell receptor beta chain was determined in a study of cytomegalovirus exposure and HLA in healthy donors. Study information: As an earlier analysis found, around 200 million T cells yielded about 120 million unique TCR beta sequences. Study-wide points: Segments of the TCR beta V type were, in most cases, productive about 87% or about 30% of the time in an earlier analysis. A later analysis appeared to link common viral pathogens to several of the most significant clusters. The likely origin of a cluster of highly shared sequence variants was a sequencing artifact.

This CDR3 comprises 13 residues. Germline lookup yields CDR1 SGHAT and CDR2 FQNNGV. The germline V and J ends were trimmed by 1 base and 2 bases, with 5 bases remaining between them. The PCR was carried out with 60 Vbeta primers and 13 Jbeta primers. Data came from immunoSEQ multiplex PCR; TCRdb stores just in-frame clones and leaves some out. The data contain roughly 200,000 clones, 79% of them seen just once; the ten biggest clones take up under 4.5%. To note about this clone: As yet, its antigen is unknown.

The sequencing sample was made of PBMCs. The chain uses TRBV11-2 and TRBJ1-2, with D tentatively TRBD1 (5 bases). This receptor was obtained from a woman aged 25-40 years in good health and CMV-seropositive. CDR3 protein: CASSLGQNYGYTF. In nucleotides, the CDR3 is TGTGCCAGCAGCTTAGGACAGAACTATGGCTACACCTTC.